This TCR beta chain was captured by sequencing in a study of T-cell reconstitution after alpha-beta-depleted transplantation in children. With respect to this clonotype: The target antigen is unknown.

The study's findings and limits: Once a year had passed after transplant, T-cell counts and diversity came mostly from newly produced T cells.

Library preparation (for TCRbeta) was performed with unique molecular identifiers. TCRdb reanalysed the PCR reads using MiXCR and keeps one entry per CDR3 protein. This sample has about 420,000 distinct CDR3 sequences; roughly 16% occur once, and the top ten carry approximately 29%. This specimen consisted of PBMCs, mostly from graft donor cells, obtained 360 days after TCRalphabeta/CD19-depleted stem cell transplant. The TCR sequence derives from a boy under three years old who had a stem cell transplant for Wiskott-Aldrich syndrome, so the T cells may come from the graft donor.

CDR3: CASSSDGNTGELFF. CDR3 sequence (DNA): TGTGCCAGCAGCTCTGACGGAAACACCGGGGAGCTGTTTTTT. J is TRBJ2-2 and V is TRBV5-5; D gene unclear. The ends were cut back, 3 bases at V and 2 bases at J, with 8 bases in the middle. This CDR3 region has 14 residues. Germline-derived CDR1 and CDR2 are SGHKS and YYEKEE (reference sequence).